What follows is one TCR beta chain and its context. This clone was counted a single time. Its antigen target is currently unknown. The record has no base qualities; no much larger clone is one base away. Collaborating institutions collected whole blood in K2EDTA tubes following their own protocols. For TCRbeta analysis, collaborator samples were shipped as frozen whole blood, as isolated PBMCs, or as DNA extracted from either sample type. TCRbeta CDR3 regions were amplified from genomic DNA using the immunoSEQ Assay, a bias-controlled multiplex PCR. On the study's bioinformatics: Within the assay, amplification of reference gene primers was used to estimate how many nucleated cells each sample contained. Sequence reads were collapsed and filtered to measure the absolute abundance of every unique TCRbeta CDR3 rearrangement. For each sample, productive Simpson clonality was calculated by taking the square root of Simpson's diversity index across productive rearrangements. Entries here come from immuneACCESS through TCRdb and include only in-frame sequences with V and J called. Some clones fail to appear in such tables; in the studies checked, an unresolved V gene covers under half of the shortfall, and the cause of the remainder is unknown. V, J and clone size reflect that table, while D and trimming were determined from the DNA. Within this sample are 150,000 to 200,000 clones, with more than 90% of them counted one time only. The top ten clonotypes cover over 15% of the sample.

This sample is drawn from a study of blood T cell repertoires in COVID-19 (dated by TCRdb to 2020 to 2021). Some background on the complete study: The collaborator samples originated in the United States, Italy and Spain and spanned the acute and convalescent phases of COVID-19. HLA class I and class II types, where available, came from metadata supplied by the sample provider rather than from assay-based typing. Samples were obtained from the ongoing ImmuneRACE study (first 160 participants) and from over a thousand subjects provided by 6 global collaborators. Nearly every sample came with metadata listing a de-identified subject ID, COVID-19 status, age in years and sex. The material from the prospective study consisted of cDNA or gDNA derived from T cells, B-cell-depleted T cells, or PBMCs. Subjects who had been exposed to COVID-19, were actively infected with it, or had recovered from it provided the deeply sampled blood TCRbeta repertoires that made up the dataset. The repertoires were made available in a free public database intended to serve as a resource for research on the immune response to SARS-CoV-2.

Study-level results and caveats: How much clinical and demographic metadata was included differed by source and by participant, and the metadata was provided uncurated.

The sample was peripheral blood. This clonotype originated in a man aged 60 to 69 with active or convalescent COVID-19.

The CDR3 has the sequence CASSGQGGNQPQHF. The nucleotide sequence is given as TGTGCCAGCAGCGGACAGGGGGGCAATCAGCCCCAGCATTTT. The chain couples TRBV9 to TRBJ1-5; 9 junctional bases match TRBD1. The germline V gene provides CDR1 SGDLS and CDR2 YYNGEE. Trimming removed 3 bases from V and 2 bases from J; the gene matches leave 0 bases unexplained. The CDR3 sequence holds 14 residues, the cysteine and phenylalanine included. Just the 42-base CDR3 DNA is kept, in frame starting at base 1. With all but the CDR3 taken from the reference TRBV9 and TRBJ1-5 genes, the full variable domain is: DSGVTQTPKHLITATGQRVTLRCSPRSGDLSVYWYQQSLDQGLQFLIQYYNGEERAKGNILERFSAQQFPDLHSELNLSSLELGDSALYFCASSGQGGNQPQHFGDGTRLSIL.